This TCR beta chain appears in the sequencing data of a study of regulatory T cells in long-lasting Graves disease (dated by TCRdb to the early 2020s). For context, the study as a whole: Newly diagnosed Graves' disease patients had taken antithyroid drugs for less than 3 months. Patients with persistent Graves' disease were compared with patients with newly diagnosed Graves' disease using TCR sequencing and RNA sequencing of peripheral blood. The study was conducted in China and was registered as a clinical trial. A total of around 33 samples underwent TCR sequencing, from about 13 patients with persistent Graves' disease and 20 or so patients with newly diagnosed Graves' disease. What the research found in general, with its limitations: TRBV28, TRBJ1-2 and TRBJ2-5 were preferentially used in persistent disease, while TRBV20-1 and TRBJ2-1 were favored in newly diagnosed disease. Compared with newly diagnosed patients, persistent Graves' disease patients had lower TCR Shannon entropy and fewer highly expanded clones, which suggests clonal expansion. Because the primary lesion, thyroid tissue, could not be accessed, the study looked at peripheral blood alone. Sequencing and analysis were restricted to the TCR beta chain. Persistent patients shared more public clonotypes among themselves (2,741) than newly diagnosed patients did (approximately 870). The authors noted that the small sample size was a limitation that may lower accuracy.

The library was prepared using multiplex PCR. Sequencer: Illumina HiSeq 4000. To build TCR beta libraries, CDR3 regions were amplified by Arm-PCR using iRepertoire HTBI primers. Gel purification was performed on PCR products prior to sequencing. The authors' pipeline ran thus. Gene usage analysis of CDR3 amino acid clonotypes used the approximately 62 TRBV and around 14 TRBJ segments found across samples. COPE and FqMerger were used to merge filtered high-quality paired reads into contigs. BLAST was used to align contigs to the IMGT TRBV, TRBD and TRBJ reference genes, and CDR3 was defined following IMGT. Highly expanded clones were defined as clonotypes with a frequency above 0.1%. Shannon entropy was used to measure repertoire diversity, and the Gini coefficient was used to measure V-J evenness. A clonotype found in more than one individual was treated as public. TCRdb reran the public reads through fastp at Q25 and MiXCR, keeping productive beta chains. Duplicate CDR3 protein sequences are folded into a single record with the most common DNA and genes. The V and J calls here are based on TCRdb, not the publication. This sample lists more than 300,000 distinct CDR3 sequences; roughly a sixth were detected once. The ten largest clones take up 20% to 25% of the sample.

Read against the paper, the sample's time point label means: newly diagnosed GD, antithyroid drugs for less than 3 months. For both TCR sequencing and RNA sequencing, RNA was extracted from PBMCs using TRIzol. Graves' disease was diagnosed according to American Thyroid Association guidelines. The patients came from an endocrinology department in Xi'an, China. Each patient gave 8.5 to 9.5 milliliters of peripheral blood, collected in an EDTA anticoagulant tube. Ficoll Paque Plus density gradient separation was used to isolate PBMCs, and no further T cell sorting was performed. An Agilent 2100 Bioanalyzer and agarose gel were used to assess RNA quality, and a NanoDrop 2000 was used to measure RNA concentration. This clonotype was detected many times. Its antigen remains undetermined. One base away there is no much larger clone; base qualities are not given. Here V drops 7 bases and J drops 3 bases, and the junction holds 9 bases not matched to any gene. From the cysteine up to the phenylalanine, the CDR3 has a length of 15 residues. The sequence is cut down to CDR3 DNA, 45 bases in frame from base 1. From the germline V gene (reference sequence), CDR1 is MNHEY and CDR2 is SMNVEV.

This sample comprised peripheral blood mononuclear cells (PBMCs), obtained at new diagnosis, from a patient treated with antithyroid drugs. In this chain, TRBV27 is recombined with TRBJ1-5; TRBD1 aligns with 7 central bases. The TCR was taken from a female donor with Graves disease. The DNA sequence is given as TGTGCCAGCAAGACCCGACAGGGAGTCAATCAGCCCCAGCATTTT. Translated, it reads CASKTRQGVNQPQHF.